The 20 T cell receptor beta chains below come from one sample, sequenced in a study of T cells in women clearing cervical HPV infection. Here immunoSEQ multiplex PCR was the method, and the copy in TCRdb shows in-frame clones only, minus some. The repertoire shows 30,000 or so clones; the top ten hold about 7.1%. The sample was blood buffy coat. All receptors come from a woman between 18 and 69 years old with a cervical HPV16 infection that either progressed to CIN3+ or cleared (not recorded which).

CDR3 loop: CASSLVPTSTDTQYF. Incomplete CDR3 DNA: TGTGCCAGCAGCTTAGTTCCGACTAGCACAGATACG. The chain has TRBV11-2 and TRBJ2-3; unclear D gene. The sequence runs out 3 residues before the end of the CDR3; the remainder is reconstructed from the germline J gene. Trimming removed 1 base at V and 0 bases at J, with 8 bases between. This CDR3 is built from 15 residues. The germline CDR1 and CDR2 sequences are SGHAT and FQNNGV.

About this clone: The CDR3 end lies 3 residues beyond the end of the read and is filled in from the germline J gene. The chain joins TRBV12-5 to TRBJ2-1, with D possibly being TRBD1 (6 bases). Germline V gives CDR1 LGHNT, CDR2 FRNRAP. Between the trimmed V and J ends, which lost 1 base and 8 bases, there was a span of 18 bases. The CDR3 totals 16 residues. CDR3 in amino acids: CASGLDLGHSRDEQFF. CDR3 bases read: TGTGCTAGTGGTTTGGACTTGGGACATAGTAGGGATGAG.

Notes on this clone: Coverage ceases 3 residues before the CDR3 finishes, and the germline J gene fills in the end. The chain is built from TRBV5-6 and TRBJ1-1; 9 bases match TRBD1. The CDR3 has 13 residues. The V gene end was trimmed by 7 bases and the J gene end by 5 bases; junction bases not matched to a gene: 6. Germline V gene sequence: CDR1 SGHDT, CDR2 YYEEEE. The DNA read from the CDR3 is TGTGCCAGCGGGAACAGGGGGCGAACTGAA. This sequence encodes CASGNRGRTE. The CDR3 reads in full as CASGNRGRTEAFF.

A remark on this clone: The CDR3 goes on 3 residues after the read ends, and that part is filled in from the germline J gene. V gene TRBV29-1 combines with J gene TRBJ2-3; D gene uncertain. The CDR3 totals 11 residues. Deletions cut 3 bases from V and 4 bases from J, with 5 bases between. The germline CDR1 and CDR2 sequences are SQVTM and ANQGSEA. The CDR3 DNA, read in part, is TGCAGCGTTGAGAGGTCAGATACG. Translated: CSVERSDT. The CDR3 reads in full as CSVERSDTQYF.

For this clone: The CDR3 extends 3 residues past the end of the read, so its final part is completed from the germline J gene. The chain is built from TRBV20-1 and TRBJ2-1; possibly TRBD1 for D (5 bases). CDR1 is DFQATT and CDR2 is SNEGSKA in the germline V gene (reference sequence). The CDR3 length is 14 residues. The V gene lost 3 bases and the J gene lost 5 bases, with 14 bases spanning the gap. The CDR3: CSASGRAPNNEQFF. CDR3 DNA (partial): TGCAGTGCTAGTGGCAGGGCCCCAAACAATGAG.

For this clone: The CDR3 end falls 3 residues outside the read, so it is completed with the germline J gene. The chain carries TRBV7-2 and TRBJ2-7; 7 bases line up with TRBD2. CDR1 is SGHTA and CDR2 is FQGNSA in the germline V gene. The J segment lost 4 bases and the V segment lost 4 bases, leaving 10 bases of the junction unmatched. The CDR3 consists of 15 residues. The CDR3 here is CASSSGGTSVYEQYF. Partial CDR3 DNA: TGTGCCAGCAGCTCCGGCGGCACTAGCGTATACGAG.

Concerning this clone itself: The read falls 3 residues short of the CDR3 end, and the missing part is taken from the germline J gene. The V gene is TRBV4-2, the J gene TRBJ2-3, with 13 bases identical to TRBD2. The trim removed 2 bases at V and 4 bases at J, leaving 6 bases unmatched. Germline CDR1 is LGHNA and CDR2 is YNFKEQ. The CDR3 sequence is 17 residues long. CDR3 DNA (partial): TGTGCCAGCAGCCAAACTAGCGGGGGGGCCCCCCCAGATACG. This gives the protein CASSQTSGGAPPDT. The full CDR3 protein reads CASSQTSGGAPPDTQYF.

A word on this clone: The DNA ends 3 residues before the CDR3 does, and the rest of the CDR3 is filled in from the germline J gene. The chain is built from TRBV5-6 and TRBJ2-5; 10 bases match TRBD1. The CDR3 length is 14 residues. Germline V gives CDR1 SGHDT, CDR2 YYEEEE. The J segment lost 5 bases and the V segment lost 4 bases, leaving 5 bases of the junction unmatched. CDR3 sequence reads: CASSQTGGEETQYF. CDR3 bases read: TGTGCCAGCAGCCAGACAGGGGGCGAGGAGACC.

Turning to this clone: The DNA ends 3 residues before the CDR3 does, and the rest of the CDR3 is filled in from the germline J gene. The chain couples TRBV28 to TRBJ2-7; the D call may be TRBD1 or TRBD2 (7 bases each). The CDR3 length is 15 residues. Between the trimmed V and J ends, which lost 3 bases and 6 bases, there was a span of 18 bases. CDR1 and CDR2 (germline): MDHEN, SYDVKM. The chain's CDR3 is CASSLSVGGGSEQYF. CDR3 bases read: TGTGCCAGCAGTTTGTCAGTGGGAGGGGGCAGCGAG.

Points on this clone: Sequencing ends 3 residues short of the CDR3 end; the germline J gene provides the rest. The chain is built from TRBV2 and TRBJ1-2; tentatively, D is TRBD1 (6 bases). Trimming removed 5 bases at V and 3 bases at J, with 7 bases between. Germline V gives CDR1 SNHLY, CDR2 FYNNEI. The length of the CDR3 is 12 residues. CDR3 DNA (partial): TGTGCCAGCAGTCGGACAGACTATGGC. Translation gives CASSRTDYG. The CDR3, in full, reads CASSRTDYGYTF.

Points on this clone: The observed sequence ends 3 residues before the CDR3 terminus, with the missing tail filled in from the germline J gene. The chain links TRBV18 to TRBJ1-1; 9 bases line up with TRBD1. The CDR3 covers 14 residues. Germline loops: CDR1 KGHSH, CDR2 LQKENI. V trimming: 1 base; J trimming: 4 bases; junction bases outside the gene matches: 1. The CDR3 DNA, read in part, is TGTGCCAGCTCACCACGGGACAGGGCCACTGAA. Translating it yields CASSPRDRATE. The full CDR3 is CASSPRDRATEAFF.

Note on this clone: The read is 3 residues too short to cover the CDR3 end, so that end is filled in from the germline J gene. The chain joins TRBV5-1 to TRBJ1-1, with 8 nucleotides matching TRBD1. The CDR3 covers 16 residues. Unmatched junction bases numbered 7, after V lost 0 bases and J lost 3 bases. Germline CDR1 reads SGHRS; CDR2 reads YFSETQ. The CDR3 protein is CASSLGPGGIDTEAFF. The part of the CDR3 DNA that was read is TGCGCCAGCAGCTTGGGGCCAGGGGGCATCGACACTGAA.

The CDR3 is CASSLDFQGAQYF. CDR3 DNA, as far as it was read: TGTGCCAGCAGCTTAGATTTCCAGGGGGCG. The V gene is TRBV13, the J gene TRBJ2-3, with 7 bases aligning to TRBD1. The CDR3 is cut off 3 residues early in the read; its end comes from the germline J gene. The CDR3 is made up of 13 amino acids. Germline CDR1 PRHDT, CDR2 FYEKMQ (reference sequence).

The CDR3 bases that were read are TGCAGTGCTAGGATTCAGGGGAGTAACGGCAATCAGCCC. It codes for CSARIQGSNGNQP. The whole CDR3 protein is CSARIQGSNGNQPQHF. The chain employs TRBV20-1 and TRBJ1-5; possibly TRBD1 for D (6 bases). Sequencing ends 3 residues short of the CDR3 end; the germline J gene provides the rest. Germline CDR1 reads DFQATT; CDR2 reads SNEGSKA (reference sequence). The CDR3 sequence is 16 residues long. V lost 3 bases and J lost 2, with 17 bases in between.

Of note for this clone: From the germline J gene comes the end of the CDR3, since the read stops 3 residues before it. V and J are TRBV6-1 and TRBJ2-1; 9 bases agree with TRBD2. Germline CDR1 is MNHNS and CDR2 is SASEGT. The V gene end was trimmed by 1 base and the J gene end by 5 bases; junction bases not matched to a gene: 6. This CDR3 region has 16 residues. The CDR3 DNA, read in part, is TGTGCCAGCAGTGAAGTTCCAGCGGGGGGAAACAATGAG. Translation: CASSEVPAGGNNE. Given in full, the CDR3 is CASSEVPAGGNNEQFF.

Considering frequency, this clone is medium-sized (0.01 to 0.1%). The read terminates 3 residues before the CDR3 end, so the remaining end is supplied by the germline J gene. V gene TRBV19 combines with J gene TRBJ1-6, with 9 nucleotides matching TRBD1. CDR1 and CDR2 (germline): LNHDA, SQIVND (reference sequence). Trimming cost V 5 bases and J 10 bases; bases outside gene matches: 9. CDR3 size: 15 residues. The part of the CDR3 DNA that was read is TGTGCCAGTAGTCCGACTACAGGGGGCTGGTCACCC. Protein: CASSPTTGGWSP. Given in full, the CDR3 is CASSPTTGGWSPLHF.

About this clone: The missing CDR3 end, 3 residues past where the read stops, is filled in from the germline J gene. The rearrangement uses TRBV5-8 and TRBJ2-3; 7 positions match TRBD2. The V segment lost 2 bases and the J segment 3 bases; nucleotides outside the gene matches: 6. Germline CDR1 is SGHTS and CDR2 is YDEGEE. The CDR3 is 15 amino acids. The CDR3 DNA, read in part, is TGTGCCAGCAGCTTCTCGGGGGGAGGGACAGATACG. This sequence encodes CASSFSGGGTDT. The CDR3 reads in full as CASSFSGGGTDTQYF.

As concerns this clone: With the read ending 3 residues before the CDR3 end, the germline J gene is used to fill in that end. The V and J genes are TRBV5-4 and TRBJ2-2; 9 bases map to TRBD2. Trimming took 4 bases from V and 0 from J; bases not matched to a gene: 4. CDR1 and CDR2 (germline): SGHNT, YYREEE (reference sequence). This CDR3 has 16 residues. CDR3 DNA (partial): TGTGCCAGCAGCAGACAGCGGGGGGCGAACACCGGGGAG. It encodes CASSRQRGANTGE. Given in full, the CDR3 is CASSRQRGANTGELFF. The whole variable domain, remainder taken from reference TRBV5-4 and TRBJ2-2, is ETGVTQSPTHLIKTRGQQVTLRCSSQSGHNTVSWYQQALGQGPQFIFQYYREEENGRGNFPPRFSGLQFPNYSSELNVNALELDDSALYLCASSRQRGANTGELFFGEGSRLTVL.

Of note for this clone: The read ends 3 residues early relative to the CDR3; the germline J gene fills the gap. The chain employs TRBV14 and TRBJ2-7, with TRBD1 as a possible D gene (6 bases). V was clipped by 4 bases and J by 0 bases, with 16 bases between them. The germline V gene has CDR1 SGHDN and CDR2 FVKESK. CDR3 length equals 16 residues. Incomplete CDR3 DNA: TGTGCCAGCAGCCCCCAACCAGCAGGGGCCTCCTACGAG. Its protein is CASSPQPAGASYE. From start to end, the CDR3 is CASSPQPAGASYEQYF.

CDR3 bases read: TGCGCCAGCAGCTTGGGAACGATAGCGGGGGGGCACGAGACC. As protein: CASSLGTIAGGHET. The complete CDR3 sequence is CASSLGTIAGGHETQYF. The chain combines TRBV5-1 with TRBJ2-5; 11 bases are a match to TRBD2. The read ends 3 residues before the CDR3 terminus; that terminus is restored from the germline J gene. CDR3 length: 17 residues. Germline CDR1 reads SGHRS; CDR2 reads YFSETQ. The ends lost 0 bases at V and 5 bases at J; junction bases unmatched: 9.